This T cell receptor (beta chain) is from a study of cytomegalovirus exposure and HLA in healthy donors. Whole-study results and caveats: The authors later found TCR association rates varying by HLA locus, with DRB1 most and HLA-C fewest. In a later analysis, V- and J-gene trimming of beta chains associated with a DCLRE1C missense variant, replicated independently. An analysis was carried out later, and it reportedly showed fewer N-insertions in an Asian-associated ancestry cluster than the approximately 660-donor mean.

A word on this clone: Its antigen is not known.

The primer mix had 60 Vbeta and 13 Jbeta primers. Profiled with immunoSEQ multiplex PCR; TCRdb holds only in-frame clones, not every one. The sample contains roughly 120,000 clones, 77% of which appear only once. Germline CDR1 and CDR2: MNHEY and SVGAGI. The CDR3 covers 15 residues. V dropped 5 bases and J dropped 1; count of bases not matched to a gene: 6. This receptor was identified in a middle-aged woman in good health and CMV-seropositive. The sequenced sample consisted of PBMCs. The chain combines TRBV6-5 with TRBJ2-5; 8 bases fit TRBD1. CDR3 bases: TGTGCCAGCAGTAGAGGGACAGGTGGCCAAGAGACCCAGTACTTC. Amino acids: CASSRGTGGQETQYF.